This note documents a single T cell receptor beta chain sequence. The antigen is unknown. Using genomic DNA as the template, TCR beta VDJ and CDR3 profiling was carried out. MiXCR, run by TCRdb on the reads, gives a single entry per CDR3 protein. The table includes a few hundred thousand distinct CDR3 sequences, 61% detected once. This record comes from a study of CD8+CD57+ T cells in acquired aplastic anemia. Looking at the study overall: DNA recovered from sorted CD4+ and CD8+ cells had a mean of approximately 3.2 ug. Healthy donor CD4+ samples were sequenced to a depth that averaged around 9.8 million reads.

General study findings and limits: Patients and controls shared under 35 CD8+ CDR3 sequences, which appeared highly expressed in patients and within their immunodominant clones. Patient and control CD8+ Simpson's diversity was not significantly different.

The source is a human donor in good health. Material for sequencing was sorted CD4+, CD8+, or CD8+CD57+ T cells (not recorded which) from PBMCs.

The chain's CDR3 is CSARHPREAKNIQYF. In DNA, the CDR3 is TGCAGTGCCAGACACCCTCGGGAGGCCAAAAACATTCAGTACTTC. The chain has TRBV20-1 and TRBJ2-4; possible D gene TRBD2, 6 bases. This CDR3 has 15 amino acids. Trimming took 6 bases from V and 1 from J, leaving 16 bases between them. Germline V CDR1 and CDR2: DFQATT, SNEGSKA (reference sequence).